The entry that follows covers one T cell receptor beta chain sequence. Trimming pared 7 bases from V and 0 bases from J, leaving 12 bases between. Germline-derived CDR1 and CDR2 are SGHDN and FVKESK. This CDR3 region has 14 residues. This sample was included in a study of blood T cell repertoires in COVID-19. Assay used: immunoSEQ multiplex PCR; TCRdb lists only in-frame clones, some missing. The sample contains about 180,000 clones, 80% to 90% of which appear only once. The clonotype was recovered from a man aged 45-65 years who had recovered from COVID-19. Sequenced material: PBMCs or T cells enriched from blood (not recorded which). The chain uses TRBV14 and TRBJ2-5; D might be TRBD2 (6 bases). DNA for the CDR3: TGTGCCAGCACCCATGGGGGGAACCAAGAGACCCAGTACTTC. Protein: CASTHGGNQETQYF. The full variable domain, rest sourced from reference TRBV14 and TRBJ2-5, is EAGVTQFPSHSVIEKGQTVTLRCDPISGHDNLYWYRRVMGKEIKFLLHFVKESKQDESGMPNNRFLAERTGGTYSTLKVQPAELEDSGVYFCASTHGGNQETQYFGPGTRLLVL.